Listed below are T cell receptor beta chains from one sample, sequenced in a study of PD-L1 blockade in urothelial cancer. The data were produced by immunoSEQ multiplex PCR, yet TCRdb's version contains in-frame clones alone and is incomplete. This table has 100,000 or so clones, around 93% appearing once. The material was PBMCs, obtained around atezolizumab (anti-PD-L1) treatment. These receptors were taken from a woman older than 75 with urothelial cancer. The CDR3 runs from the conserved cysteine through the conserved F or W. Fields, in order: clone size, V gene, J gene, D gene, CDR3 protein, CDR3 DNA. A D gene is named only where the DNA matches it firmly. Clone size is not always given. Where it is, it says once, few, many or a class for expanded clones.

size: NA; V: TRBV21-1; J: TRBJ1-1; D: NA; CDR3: CASSKVGLGGRGVRVNTEAFF; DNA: TGTGCCAGCAGCAAAGTCGGGTTGGGGGGACGCGGGGTACGTGTGAACACTGAAGCTTTCTTT
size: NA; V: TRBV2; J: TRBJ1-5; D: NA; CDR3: CASRDMGQPQHF; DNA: TGTGCCAGCAGGGACATGGGTCAGCCCCAGCATTTT
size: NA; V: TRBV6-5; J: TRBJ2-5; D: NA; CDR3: CASQGGGETQYF; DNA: TGTGCCAGTCAGGGGGGAGGAGAGACCCAGTACTTC
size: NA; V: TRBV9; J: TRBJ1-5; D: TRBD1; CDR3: CASSAGQAYNQPQHF; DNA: TGTGCCAGCAGCGCTGGACAGGCTTACAATCAGCCCCAGCATTTT
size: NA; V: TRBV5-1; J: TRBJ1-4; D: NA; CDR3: CASSSTRGLNEKLFF; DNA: TGCGCCAGCAGCTCAACTAGAGGGCTAAATGAAAAACTGTTTTTT
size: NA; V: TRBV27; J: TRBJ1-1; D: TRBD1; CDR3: CASKTGANTEAFF; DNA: TGTGCCAGCAAAACAGGGGCGAACACTGAAGCTTTCTTT
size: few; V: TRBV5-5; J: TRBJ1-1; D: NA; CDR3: CASSFSDRMNTEAFF; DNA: TGTGCCAGCAGCTTTTCTGACAGAATGAACACTGAAGCTTTCTTT
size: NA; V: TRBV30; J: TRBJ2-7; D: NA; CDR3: CAWSVLGSRQVISYEQYF; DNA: TGTGCCTGGAGTGTCCTGGGGAGCCGTCAGGTGATTAGCTACGAGCAGTACTTC
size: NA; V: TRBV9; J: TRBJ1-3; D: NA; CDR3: CASSARGSGNTIYF; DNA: TGTGCCAGCAGCGCCAGGGGCTCAGGAAACACCATATATTTT
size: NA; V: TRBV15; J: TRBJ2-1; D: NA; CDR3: CATSTSLTGWNEQFF; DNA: TGTGCCACCTCAACGTCTCTCACTGGTTGGAATGAGCAGTTCTTC
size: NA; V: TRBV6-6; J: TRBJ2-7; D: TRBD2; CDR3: CASNPSGRVIEQYF; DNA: TGTGCCAGCAATCCTAGCGGGAGGGTTATCGAGCAGTACTTC
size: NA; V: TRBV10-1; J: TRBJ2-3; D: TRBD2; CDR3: CASSVLAGGRTDTQYF; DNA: TGCGCCAGCAGTGTACTAGCGGGAGGGCGCACAGATACGCAGTATTTT
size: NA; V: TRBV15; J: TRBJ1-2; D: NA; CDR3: CATSRDVRGAGGYTF; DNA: TGTGCCACCAGCAGAGATGTGCGGGGGGCTGGGGGCTACACCTTC
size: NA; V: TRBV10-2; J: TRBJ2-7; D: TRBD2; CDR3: CASSDSGLAGNEQYF; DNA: TGCGCCAGCAGTGACTCGGGACTAGCGGGAAACGAGCAGTACTTC
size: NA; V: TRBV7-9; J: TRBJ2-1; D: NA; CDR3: CASSHFREKNEQFF; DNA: TGTGCCAGCAGCCATTTCCGAGAGAAGAATGAGCAGTTCTTC
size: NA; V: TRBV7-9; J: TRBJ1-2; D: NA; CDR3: CASSPPLLRDGYTF; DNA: TGTGCCAGCAGTCCCCCTCTCCTGAGGGATGGCTACACCTTC
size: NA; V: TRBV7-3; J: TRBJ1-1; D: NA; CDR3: CASSPTENTEAFF; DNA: TGTGCCAGCAGCCCGACAGAGAACACTGAAGCTTTCTTT
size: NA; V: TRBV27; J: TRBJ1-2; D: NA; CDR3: CASSTTGRGAYGYTF; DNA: TGTGCCAGCAGTACCACAGGGAGAGGGGCCTATGGCTACACCTTC
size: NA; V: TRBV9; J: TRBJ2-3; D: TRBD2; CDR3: CASSVGGSGTDDTQYF; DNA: TGTGCCAGCAGCGTAGGGGGCAGCGGGACTGACGATACGCAGTATTTT
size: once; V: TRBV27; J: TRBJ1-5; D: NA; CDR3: CASSVNRETQPQHF; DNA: TGTGCCAGCAGCGTCAACAGGGAGACTCAGCCCCAGCATTTT
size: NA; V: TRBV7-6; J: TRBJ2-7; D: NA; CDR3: CASSLGAFYEQYF; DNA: TGTGCCAGCAGCTTAGGGGCCTTCTACGAGCAGTACTTC
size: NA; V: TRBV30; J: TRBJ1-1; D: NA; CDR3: CAWSVKNTEAFF; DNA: TGTGCCTGGAGTGTTAAGAACACTGAAGCTTTCTTT
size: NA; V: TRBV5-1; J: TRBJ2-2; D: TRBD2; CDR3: CATKPPGLAENTGELFF; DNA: TGCGCCACCAAACCACCGGGACTAGCTGAAAACACCGGGGAGCTGTTTTTT
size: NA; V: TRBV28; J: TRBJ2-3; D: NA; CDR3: CASTHLRWGAGTDTQYF; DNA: TGTGCCAGCACTCACCTACGGTGGGGAGCGGGCACAGATACGCAGTATTTT
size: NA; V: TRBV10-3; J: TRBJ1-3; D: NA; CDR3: CAISEESRSDTIYF; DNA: TGTGCCATCAGTGAGGAGTCGAGGTCGGACACCATATATTTT
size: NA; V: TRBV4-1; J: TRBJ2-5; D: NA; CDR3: CASSQDPGVGETQYF; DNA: TGCGCCAGCAGCCAAGATCCAGGGGTAGGGGAGACCCAGTACTTC
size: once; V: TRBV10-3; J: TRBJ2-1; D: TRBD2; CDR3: CAISEGLAGGNEQFF; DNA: TGTGCCATCAGTGAAGGACTAGCGGGAGGGAATGAGCAGTTCTTC
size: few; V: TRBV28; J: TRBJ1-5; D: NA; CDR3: CASSSTEYQPQHF; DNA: TGTGCCAGCAGTTCGACAGAATATCAGCCCCAGCATTTT
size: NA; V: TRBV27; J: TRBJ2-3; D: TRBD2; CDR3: CASSDFTSGSDTQYF; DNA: TGTGCCAGCAGCGACTTTACTAGCGGGAGCGATACGCAGTATTTT
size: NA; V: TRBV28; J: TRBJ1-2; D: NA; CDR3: CASSFTVKPGYTF; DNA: TGTGCCAGCAGTTTCACAGTGAAACCTGGCTACACCTTC
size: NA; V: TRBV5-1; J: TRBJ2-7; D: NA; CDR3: CASSLEEGGSEQYF; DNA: TGCGCCAGCAGCTTGGAAGAAGGAGGGAGCGAGCAGTACTTC
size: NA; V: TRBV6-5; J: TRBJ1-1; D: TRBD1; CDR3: CASRRGQGEAFF; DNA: TGTGCCAGCAGGAGGGGACAGGGGGAAGCTTTCTTT
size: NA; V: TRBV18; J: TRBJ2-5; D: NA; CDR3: CASSPPSTRVETQYF; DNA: TGTGCCAGCTCACCACCGAGTACTAGGGTGGAGACCCAGTACTTC
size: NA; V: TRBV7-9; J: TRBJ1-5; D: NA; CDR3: CASSLDRDQPQHF; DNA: TGTGCCAGCAGCTTAGATCGGGATCAGCCCCAGCATTTT
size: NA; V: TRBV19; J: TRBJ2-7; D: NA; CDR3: CASSTGTHAYEQYF; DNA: TGTGCCAGTAGCACCGGGACACATGCCTACGAGCAGTACTTC
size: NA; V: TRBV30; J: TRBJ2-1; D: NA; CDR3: CAWSPGGTGRYNEQFF; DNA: TGTGCCTGGAGTCCCGGGGGAACGGGACGCTACAATGAGCAGTTCTTC
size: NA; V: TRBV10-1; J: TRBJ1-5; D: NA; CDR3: CASSESSRDGDSNQPQHF; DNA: TGCGCCAGCAGTGAGTCGAGTAGAGACGGGGATAGCAATCAGCCCCAGCATTTT
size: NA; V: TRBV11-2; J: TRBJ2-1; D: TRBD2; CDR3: CASSFPGTSGYNEQFF; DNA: TGTGCCAGCAGCTTCCCAGGGACTAGCGGCTACAATGAGCAGTTCTTC
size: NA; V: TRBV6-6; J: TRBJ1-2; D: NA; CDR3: CASSYSSGDGYTF; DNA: TGTGCCAGCAGTTACTCCAGCGGGGATGGCTACACCTTC
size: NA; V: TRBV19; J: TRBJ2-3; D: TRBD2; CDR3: CASSISGSSPDTQYF; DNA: TGTGCCAGTAGTATCAGCGGGAGCAGCCCAGATACGCAGTATTTT
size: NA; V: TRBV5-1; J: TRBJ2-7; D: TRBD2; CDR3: CASSWTSGNYEQYF; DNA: TGCGCCAGCAGTTGGACTAGCGGGAACTACGAGCAGTACTTC
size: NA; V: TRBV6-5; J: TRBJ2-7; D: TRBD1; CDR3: CASSYGTGAYEQYF; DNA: TGTGCCAGCAGTTACGGGACAGGGGCCTACGAGCAGTACTTC
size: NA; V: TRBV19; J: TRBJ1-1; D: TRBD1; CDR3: CASSTQDRGLNTEAFF; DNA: TGTGCCAGTAGTACCCAGGACAGGGGATTGAACACTGAAGCTTTCTTT
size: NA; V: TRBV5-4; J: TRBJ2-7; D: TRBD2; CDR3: CASSLASGSLEQYF; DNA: TGTGCCAGCAGCTTGGCCAGCGGGAGCCTCGAGCAGTACTTC
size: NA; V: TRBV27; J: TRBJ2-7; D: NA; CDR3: CASSSLLRGPSSYEQYF; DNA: TGTGCCAGCAGTTCCCTCCTCAGGGGCCCCAGCTCCTACGAGCAGTACTTC
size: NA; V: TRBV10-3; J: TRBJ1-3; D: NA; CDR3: CAISVPTPSGNTIYF; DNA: TGTGCCATCAGTGTGCCCACTCCCTCTGGAAACACCATATATTTT
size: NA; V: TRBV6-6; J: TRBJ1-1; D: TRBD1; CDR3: CASSSQRTGNTEAFF; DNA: TGTGCCAGCAGTAGTCAGAGGACAGGGAACACTGAAGCTTTCTTT
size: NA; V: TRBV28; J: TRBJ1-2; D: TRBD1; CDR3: CASRPADRGYGYTF; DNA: TGTGCCAGCCGCCCCGCGGACAGGGGCTATGGCTACACCTTC
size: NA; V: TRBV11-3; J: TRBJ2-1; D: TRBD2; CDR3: CASSPSGRNHEQFF; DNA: TGTGCCAGCAGCCCTAGCGGGAGGAACCATGAGCAGTTCTTC
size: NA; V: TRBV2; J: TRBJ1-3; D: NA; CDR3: CASSDRGVGNTIYF; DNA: TGTGCCAGCAGTGACAGGGGAGTCGGAAACACCATATATTTT
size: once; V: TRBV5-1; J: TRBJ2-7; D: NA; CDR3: CASSPDGGTAYEQYF; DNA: TGCGCCAGCAGCCCCGATGGGGGGACAGCCTACGAGCAGTACTTC
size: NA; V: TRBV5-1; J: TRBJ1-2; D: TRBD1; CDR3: CASSLGKTGTGYTF; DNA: TGCGCCAGCAGCTTAGGGAAGACAGGGACTGGCTACACCTTC